These T cell receptor beta chains were read from a single sample in a study of cytomegalovirus exposure and HLA in healthy donors. Here immunoSEQ multiplex PCR was the method, and the copy in TCRdb shows in-frame clones only, minus some. The table records 120,000 to 150,000 clones, around 90% of them present only once. Material for sequencing was PBMCs. The receptors here all came from a young man in good health and CMV-seropositive. CDR3s leave out the opening cysteine and the closing phenylalanine or tryptophan.

v_gene	j_gene	CDR3aa
TRBV18	TRBJ1-2	ASSPGQGDYGYT
TRBV27	TRBJ2-1	ASNPLAGGPDEQF
TRBV15	TRBJ2-7	ATSSTGATYEQY
TRBV27	TRBJ1-1	ASIPHQTGLNTEAF
TRBV18	TRBJ2-7	ASSQGQGHTEQY
TRBV7-3	TRBJ2-6	ASGPLSGANVLT
TRBV6-1	TRBJ1-1	ASSNRVRFTEAF
TRBV7-9	TRBJ1-5	ASSSTGSTQPQH
TRBV30	TRBJ1-5	AWSLPGQHNQPQH
TRBV29-1	TRBJ2-3	SVQRRGLAGGLVTDTQY
TRBV10-1	TRBJ1-2	ASSAGGSYGYT
TRBV5-1	TRBJ2-2	ASSLVSRHTGELF
TRBV14	TRBJ1-3	ASSQSWTARDTIY